These 22 T cell receptor beta chains were all obtained from the same sample, sequenced in a study of blood T cell repertoires in COVID-19. Using immunoSEQ multiplex PCR, the repertoire was profiled, and TCRdb retains in-frame clones only, with some absent. The top ten hold around 14% of the sample, which has 250,000 to 300,000 clones, approximately 86% seen once. The sample was peripheral blood. These receptors came from a woman in her 70s with COVID-19, enrolled during active disease.

V usage is TRBV14 and J usage is TRBJ1-2, with TRBD1 matching over 7 bases. The CDR3 extends over 16 amino acids. With 1 base clipped from V and 4 bases from J, the junction kept 9 bases outside the gene matches. Germline CDR1 is SGHDN and CDR2 is FVKESK. This chain's CDR3 is CASSQAARGLLYGYTF. For the CDR3, the DNA is TGTGCCAGCAGCCAAGCTGCGAGGGGGCTCCTCTATGGCTACACCTTC.

This chain joins TRBV2 and TRBJ2-7; 10 nucleotides align to TRBD2. The CDR3 covers 14 residues. V trimming: 4 bases; J trimming: 4 bases; junction bases outside the gene matches: 4. Germline CDR1 SNHLY, CDR2 FYNNEI. The CDR3 DNA sequence: TGTGCCAGCAGTGGAGCGGGGGGGCAATACGAGCAGTACTTC. This encodes CASSGAGGQYEQYF.

V is TRBV4-1 and J is TRBJ2-7; 7 nucleotides line up with TRBD1. The CDR3 has 16 residues. In germline, CDR1 is MGHRA, CDR2 YSYEKL. The V segment lost 0 bases and the J segment 4 bases; nucleotides outside the gene matches: 9. CDR3 sequence (DNA): TGCGCCAGCAGCCAAGAAAGACTGGGACAGACATACGAGCAGTACTTC. Translating it yields CASSQERLGQTYEQYF.

In this sample, this clone turned up once. The chain carries TRBV9 and TRBJ2-7; 8 bases match TRBD1. Losses at the gene ends were 4 bases for V and 1 base for J; bases not matched to a gene: 4. The germline gives CDR1 SGDLS, CDR2 YYNGEE. This CDR3 is 14 amino acids long. The CDR3 loop reads CASSPRTGSYEQYF. The CDR3 DNA is TGTGCCAGCAGCCCTAGGACAGGGTCCTACGAGCAGTACTTC.

This clone has more than one count but fewer than ten. The V call is TRBV30, the J call TRBJ1-6, with D unclear. Deletions cut 3 bases from V and 8 bases from J, with 14 bases between. Germline V gene lookup returns CDR1 GTSNPN and CDR2 SVGIG (reference sequence). This CDR3 is built from 14 residues. The CDR3 nucleotides are TGTGCCTGGAGGAGGACTGGGAATTATTCACCCCTCCACTTT. Its protein product is CAWRRTGNYSPLHF.

The chain is built from TRBV2 and TRBJ2-7; 11 bases align to TRBD1. With V trimmed by 7 bases and J by 8 bases, 4 bases remained unmatched. Germline loops: CDR1 SNHLY, CDR2 FYNNEI. The CDR3 contains 12 residues. CDR3 DNA: TGTGCCAGCACTCGGACAGGGGGCAAGCAGTACTTC. Amino acid sequence: CASTRTGGKQYF.

This clone has only one observation. This sequence joins TRBV10-3 and TRBJ1-2, with 9 bases identical to TRBD1. CDR1 and CDR2 (germline): ENHRY, SYGVKD. CDR3 length: 15 amino acids. The V and J ends lost 7 bases and 4 bases, in that order; junction bases with no gene match: 10. The CDR3 spells CAINFRDRVPYGYTF. The CDR3 region has the DNA TGTGCCATCAACTTCCGGGACAGGGTTCCCTATGGCTACACCTTC.

V and J are TRBV9 and TRBJ1-1, with TRBD1 matching 9 bases. CDR3 length: 19 amino acids. Per germline, CDR1 SGDLS and CDR2 YYNGEE. The ends lost 0 bases at V and 0 bases at J; junction bases unmatched: 12. Here the CDR3 reads CASSVVLSGQGCMNTEAFF. The CDR3 bases are TGTGCCAGCAGCGTAGTCTTATCGGGACAGGGTTGCATGAACACTGAAGCTTTCTTT.

A few counts support this clone. The chain carries TRBV18 and TRBJ1-1; maybe TRBD1 (5 bases). Germline CDR1 is KGHSH and CDR2 is LQKENI. The V and J ends lost 2 bases and 0 bases respectively, with 10 bases between them. CDR3 length: 15 amino acids. The CDR3 loop reads CASSPDSEVNTEAFF. CDR3 DNA sequence: TGTGCCAGCTCACCAGACAGCGAAGTGAACACTGAAGCTTTCTTT.

The chain links TRBV28 to TRBJ2-2; D is undetermined. This CDR3 is 16 amino acids long. V dropped 6 bases and J dropped 0 bases, with 14 bases sitting between them. Germline assignment: CDR1 MDHEN and CDR2 SYDVKM. The CDR3 protein is CASSQYLKTNTGELFF. DNA for the CDR3: TGTGCCAGCAGCCAGTATTTGAAAACGAACACCGGGGAGCTGTTTTTT.

V gene TRBV14 combines with J gene TRBJ1-1; tentative D call: TRBD1 (5 bases). Between the trimmed V and J ends, which lost 3 bases and 3 bases, there was a span of 11 bases. The V gene's germline CDR1 is SGHDN and CDR2 FVKESK. The CDR3 is made up of 14 amino acids. DNA of the CDR3: TGTGCCAGCAGCCACCTGGGGACTTACACTGAAGCTTTCTTT. It encodes CASSHLGTYTEAFF.

J is TRBJ2-2 and V is TRBV21-1; the table's D call TRBD1 went unverified against the DNA. TRBV21-1 is tagged as a pseudogene. The CDR3 loop spans 10 amino acids. The CDR3 DNA reads TGTGCCACCAAACAAGGGGAGCTGTTTTTT. Its protein is CATKQGELFF.

V gene TRBV4-3 combines with J gene TRBJ2-3; 10 positions agree with TRBD2. J lost 4 bases, V lost 4 bases, and 2 bases had no gene match. Germline V lookup: CDR1 LGHNA, CDR2 YSLEER. The CDR3 spans 14 residues. CDR3 coding DNA: TGCGCCAGCAGCCCTAGCGGGGGAGCAGATACGCAGTATTTT. This sequence encodes CASSPSGGADTQYF.

Concerning this clone: This same CDR3 is encoded by further DNA sequences in the sample. The chain employs TRBV24-1 and TRBJ2-3, with a tentative D call TRBD1 (5 bases). V was shortened by 3 bases and J by 2 bases, with 11 bases between the two germline ends. The CDR3 contains 15 residues. The germline V gene encodes CDR1 KGHDR and CDR2 SFDVKD. Written as DNA, the CDR3 is TGTGCCACCAGTGATCCCGGACAAAACACAGATACGCAGTATTTT. Amino acid sequence: CATSDPGQNTDTQYF.

This clone was seen only once. The V gene is TRBV24-1, the J gene TRBJ2-1, with 8 bases identical to TRBD2. The germline V gene has CDR1 KGHDR and CDR2 SFDVKD. The CDR3 runs to 16 residues. Trimming at V came to 2 bases and at J to 5 bases, leaving 7 bases not matched to a gene. The CDR3 region has the DNA TGTGCCACCAGTGATTGGGGCGGGGGGTCGGACAATGAGCAGTTCTTC. The encoded protein is CATSDWGGGSDNEQFF.

The chain employs TRBV4-1 and TRBJ2-5; D gene uncertain. V shed 2 bases and J shed 4 bases, with 11 bases lying between them. This CDR3 has 14 amino acids. Germline CDR1 MGHRA, CDR2 YSYEKL. This chain's CDR3 is CASSQIPLAETQYF. DNA for the CDR3: TGCGCCAGCAGCCAAATTCCTCTGGCAGAGACCCAGTACTTC.

The V gene is TRBV10-1, the J gene TRBJ2-7, with TRBD1 matching over 7 bases. The V gene's germline CDR1 is WNHNN and CDR2 SYGVQD (reference sequence). V was clipped by 0 bases and J by 7 bases; unmatched bases: 9. The CDR3 totals 15 residues. CDR3 amino acids: CASSESNRGLREQYF. For the CDR3, the DNA is TGCGCCAGCAGTGAGTCCAATAGGGGGCTCAGAGAGCAGTACTTC.

The V call is TRBV18, the J call TRBJ1-1; D is perhaps TRBD1 (6 bases). CDR1 is KGHSH, CDR2 LQKENI, per germline. The CDR3 is made up of 18 amino acids. V shed 0 bases and J shed 4 bases, with 21 bases lying between them. The DNA for the CDR3 is TGTGCCAGCTCACCACCGTGGGGGCAGGACGGCCCTCTCACTGAAGCTTTCTTT. This codes for CASSPPWGQDGPLTEAFF.

The chain uses TRBV6-5 and TRBJ1-1; no clear D. The V and J ends lost 2 bases and 0 bases respectively, with 7 bases between them. The CDR3 covers 14 residues. Germline-derived CDR1 and CDR2 are MNHEY and SVGAGI. CDR3 loop: CASSYGLMNTEAFF. The CDR3 nucleotides are TGTGCCAGCAGTTACGGACTAATGAACACTGAAGCTTTCTTT.

This clone was seen only a few times. The chain has TRBV2 and TRBJ1-5; 8 nucleotides line up with TRBD1. V lost 6 bases and J lost 6; bases outside the gene matches: 7. Per germline, CDR1 SNHLY and CDR2 FYNNEI. The CDR3 has 14 residues. Here the CDR3 reads CASSFDRGPQPQHF. As DNA, the CDR3 is TGTGCCAGCAGCTTTGACAGGGGCCCTCAGCCCCAGCATTTT.

The chain recombines TRBV2 with TRBJ2-7, with D possibly being TRBD2 (5 bases). From germline, CDR1 is SNHLY and CDR2 FYNNEI. V dropped 11 bases and J dropped 3 bases, with 11 bases sitting between them. The CDR3 runs 11 residues. The CDR3 nucleotides are TGTGCCTCGGACTCGTTCTACGAGCAGTACTTC. It specifies CASDSFYEQYF.

The gene calls are TRBV9 and TRBJ1-1, with D tentatively TRBD1 (5 bases). CDR1 SGDLS and CDR2 YYNGEE come from the germline V gene. This CDR3 contains 15 residues. Trimming left V 4 bases short and J 5 bases short, with 18 bases between. The CDR3 spells CASSLLLTGGTEAFF. DNA of the CDR3: TGTGCCAGCAGCCTACTCCTGACGGGGGGGACTGAAGCTTTCTTT.